A single sample is the source of the 27 T cell receptor beta chains below, sequenced in a study of cytomegalovirus exposure and HLA in healthy donors. The PCR made use of 60 Vbeta and 13 Jbeta primers. Produced via immunoSEQ multiplex PCR; TCRdb's table is partial and in-frame only. The repertoire holds roughly 130,000 clones, with around 83% as singletons. The specimen was PBMCs. The receptors were gathered from a girl aged 2 to 10 in good health and CMV-seronegative.

The rearrangement links TRBV25-1 to TRBJ2-2, with D hard to call. The last part of the DNA fits TRBJ1-3 better; the J call may be wrong. Germline V gene sequence: CDR1 MGHDK, CDR2 SYGVNS. This CDR3 has 17 amino acids. The CDR3 DNA sequence: TGTGCCAGCAGTGGGTGGTTAGCCGACCGACGCGGAAACACCATATATTTT. It specifies CASSGWLADRRGNTIYF.

V gene TRBV9 combines with J gene TRBJ1-1, with 7 bases aligning to TRBD1. Trimming cost V 0 bases and J 4 bases; bases outside gene matches: 9. This CDR3 is 16 amino acids long. From germline, CDR1 is SGDLS and CDR2 YYNGEE. The CDR3 spells CASSVGGGAGSTEAFF. The CDR3, as DNA: TGTGCCAGCAGCGTAGGAGGGGGCGCCGGGAGCACTGAAGCTTTCTTT.

The chain links TRBV10-1 to TRBJ1-3; 7 nucleotides line up with TRBD1. Germline V CDR1 and CDR2: WNHNN, SYGVQD (reference sequence). Trimming took 8 bases from V and 5 from J; bases not matched to a gene: 6. The CDR3 has 13 residues. CDR3 bases: TGCGCCAGCCGGGGACAGAAGAGAAACACCATATATTTT. It specifies CASRGQKRNTIYF.

This chain joins TRBV28 and TRBJ1-5; no clear D. Trimming cost V 7 bases and J 0 bases, with 7 bases left between them. Germline loops: CDR1 MDHEN, CDR2 SYDVKM. The CDR3 covers 13 residues. CDR3 region: CASIAVSNQPQHF. In nucleotides, the CDR3 is TGTGCCAGCATAGCAGTTAGCAATCAGCCCCAGCATTTT.

V is TRBV7-8 and J is TRBJ1-5; D is possibly TRBD1 (5 bases). The germline V and J ends were trimmed by 5 bases and 2 bases, with 13 bases remaining between them. Germline-derived CDR1 and CDR2 are SGHVS and FQNEAQ. The CDR3 extends over 15 amino acids. The CDR3 loop is CASSPGGGRNQPQHF. Written as DNA, the CDR3 is TGTGCCAGCAGCCCGGGGGGTGGGCGCAATCAGCCCCAGCATTTT.

This rearrangement joins TRBV11-2 to TRBJ2-1; tentatively, D is TRBD2 (5 bases). Germline V gene data show CDR1 as SGHAT and CDR2 as FQNNGV. The CDR3 runs 14 residues. The V and J ends lost 5 bases and 2 bases respectively, with 10 bases between them. This CDR3 reads CASSPKTTYNEQFF. In nucleotides, the CDR3 is TGTGCCAGCAGCCCTAAGACTACCTACAATGAGCAGTTCTTC.

The chain is built from TRBV15 and TRBJ1-1; TRBD1 matches at 8 bases. J gave up 11 bases and V 8 bases, and 10 bases lay outside the gene matches. The CDR3 sequence is 12 residues long. Germline V gene sequence: CDR1 LNHNV, CDR2 YYDKDF (reference sequence). In DNA form, the CDR3 reads TGTGCCACCCGCGGACAGGGCCCTTTTGCTTTCTTT. Its protein product is CATRGQGPFAFF.

J is TRBJ1-1 and V is TRBV12-5; possible D gene TRBD1, 6 bases. V dropped 6 bases and J dropped 11 bases, with 16 bases sitting between them. The CDR3 runs 12 residues. CDR1 and CDR2 from the germline V gene are LGHNT and FRNRAP. The chain's CDR3 is CASGKTGTGAFF. In DNA, the CDR3 is TGTGCTAGTGGGAAAACAGGGACGGGGGCTTTCTTT.

The chain joins TRBV18 to TRBJ2-5; TRBD2 might be the D (5 bases). V lost 1 base and J 4 bases, leaving 10 bases between the germline ends. This CDR3 spans 14 amino acids. Germline V lookup: CDR1 KGHSH, CDR2 LQKENI. The CDR3 here is CASSPQGAGETQYF. In DNA form, the CDR3 reads TGTGCCAGCTCACCACAGGGTGCGGGAGAGACCCAGTACTTC.

The chain couples TRBV5-1 to TRBJ2-1; no clear D gene. The CDR3 consists of 13 residues. V lost 5 bases to trimming and J lost 6 bases, with 12 bases between them. Germline values: CDR1 SGHRS, CDR2 YFSETQ. The CDR3 DNA reads as TGCGCCAGCAGTCGGCTAGAGATCAATGAGCAGTTCTTC. Translation: CASSRLEINEQFF.

The chain carries TRBV7-2 and TRBJ2-7, with D tentatively TRBD1 (5 bases). The CDR3 is 14 residues long. The germline V gene encodes CDR1 SGHTA and CDR2 FQGNSA. V lost 0 bases and J 3 bases, leaving 9 bases between the germline ends. CDR3 bases: TGTGCCAGCAGCTTAGCGGATGACAGCTACGAGCAGTACTTC. It is translated as CASSLADDSYEQYF.

The rearrangement links TRBV25-1 to TRBJ2-7, with TRBD2 identical over 10 bases. Germline V gene sequence: CDR1 MGHDK, CDR2 SYGVNS. CDR3 length: 15 residues. V lost 2 bases to trimming and J lost 4 bases; unmatched junction nucleotides: 5. This CDR3 is CASSEKSSGSYEQYF. The CDR3 region has the DNA TGTGCCAGCAGTGAAAAGTCTAGCGGGAGTTACGAGCAGTACTTC.

The chain joins TRBV7-9 to TRBJ1-4, with TRBD1 as a possible D gene (5 bases). Germline lookup yields CDR1 SEHNR and CDR2 FQNEAQ (reference sequence). V lost 5 bases to trimming and J lost 7 bases, with 20 bases between them. The CDR3 sequence is 16 residues long. The CDR3 loop reads CASSPRGIDVGEKLFF. The CDR3 coding sequence is TGTGCCAGCAGCCCGCGGGGGATAGATGTCGGTGAAAAACTGTTTTTT.

This chain connects TRBV9 to TRBJ2-3; 12 bases align to TRBD2. This CDR3 region has 15 residues. V gave up 3 bases and J gave up 4 bases; unmatched junction bases: 3. Germline V gene lookup returns CDR1 SGDLS and CDR2 YYNGEE. CDR3 loop: CASSASGGDPDTQYF. The CDR3 DNA follows: TGTGCCAGCAGCGCTAGCGGGGGGGACCCAGATACGCAGTATTTT.

V is TRBV29-1 and J is TRBJ2-3, with 9 nucleotides matching TRBD2. This CDR3 spans 16 amino acids. Germline lookup yields CDR1 SQVTM and CDR2 ANQGSEA. Trimming at V came to 3 bases and at J to 5 bases, leaving 12 bases not matched to a gene. The CDR3 loop is CSVDLAGDKSRDTQYF. The CDR3 DNA reads as TGCAGCGTTGATTTAGCGGGAGATAAAAGTAGAGATACGCAGTATTTT.

This clone is a singleton in its sample. The V and J genes are TRBV6-1 and TRBJ2-7; possibly TRBD1 for D (6 bases). Trimming stripped 5 bases from V and 3 bases from J, with 17 bases between. Germline loops: CDR1 MNHNS, CDR2 SASEGT. This CDR3 comprises 15 residues. Here the CDR3 DNA reads TGTGCCAGCAGTTCATCAACAGGGCTTCTCTACGAGCAGTACTTC. Encoded protein: CASSSSTGLLYEQYF.

J is TRBJ1-1 and V is TRBV27, with 8 nucleotides matching TRBD1. Germline V gene lookup returns CDR1 MNHEY and CDR2 SMNVEV (reference sequence). The V segment lost 0 bases and the J segment 1 base; nucleotides outside the gene matches: 4. The CDR3 loop spans 16 amino acids. In DNA, the CDR3 is TGTGCCAGCAGTTTATCGGGGCAGGGGGCGAACACTGAAGCTTTCTTT. It translates to CASSLSGQGANTEAFF.

This clone showed up just a few times. The chain links TRBV11-2 to TRBJ2-1, with D uncertain. Deletions cut 1 base from V and 6 bases from J, with 7 bases between. The CDR3 has 13 residues. The germline V gene encodes CDR1 SGHAT and CDR2 FQNNGV. Here the CDR3 reads CASSLGQVNEQFF. DNA for the CDR3: TGTGCCAGCAGCTTAGGGCAAGTCAATGAGCAGTTCTTC.

This clone was seen more than once but under ten times. The chain couples TRBV29-1 to TRBJ2-1; 10 bases match TRBD2. The CDR3 runs 13 residues. V dropped 6 bases and J dropped 6; count of bases not matched to a gene: 5. Germline V gene sequence: CDR1 SQVTM, CDR2 ANQGSEA. DNA of the CDR3: TGCAGCGTCGCGCGGACTAGCGGCAATGAGCAGTTCTTC. Amino acid sequence: CSVARTSGNEQFF.

The chain employs TRBV12-5 and TRBJ2-1; 8 bases map to TRBD1. The V and J ends lost 6 bases and 4 bases, in that order; junction bases with no gene match: 5. CDR1 LGHNT and CDR2 FRNRAP come from the germline V gene. The CDR3 is 14 amino acids. DNA of the CDR3: TGTGCTAGTGGGGGAACAGGGGGGTACAATGAGCAGTTCTTC. Translating it yields CASGGTGGYNEQFF.

This clone was detected once. The rearrangement links TRBV5-4 to TRBJ1-1, with 7 bases identical to TRBD1. With V trimmed by 4 bases and J by 7 bases, 7 bases remained unmatched. The CDR3 length is 13 residues. Germline V gives CDR1 SGHNT, CDR2 YYREEE (reference sequence). CDR3 amino acids: CASSLRQGGEAFF. CDR3 nucleotides: TGTGCCAGCAGCCTACGACAGGGCGGTGAAGCTTTCTTT.

The chain recombines TRBV7-2 with TRBJ2-7, with 8 bases identical to TRBD1. Germline V gene lookup returns CDR1 SGHTA and CDR2 FQGNSA. Germline trimming cut 7 bases from V and 4 bases from J; bases unmatched to any gene: 12. The CDR3 is 15 amino acids. The CDR3 DNA sequence: TGTGCCAGCACCGTGCAGGGGGCTATGATGTACGAGCAGTACTTC. Amino acid sequence: CASTVQGAMMYEQYF. The full variable domain, its missing parts supplied by reference TRBV7-2 and TRBJ2-7, is GAGVSQSPSNKVTEKGKDVELRCDPISGHTALYWYRQSLGQGLEFLIYFQGNSAPDKSGLPSDRFSAERTGGSVSTLTIQRTQQEDSAVYLCASTVQGAMMYEQYFGPGTRLTVT.

The chain uses TRBV27 and TRBJ2-7, with D tentatively TRBD1 (5 bases). Germline-derived CDR1 and CDR2 are MNHEY and SMNVEV (reference sequence). Deletions cut 5 bases from V and 5 bases from J, with 10 bases between. The CDR3 sequence is 12 residues long. CDR3 nucleotides: TGTGCCAGCAGTATTACAGGCGACGAGCAGTACTTC. Translated, it gives CASSITGDEQYF.

The chain is built from TRBV19 and TRBJ2-3; a weak D match, TRBD2 (6 bases). This CDR3 has 16 residues. V shed 1 base and J shed 2 bases, with 13 bases lying between them. Germline V lookup: CDR1 LNHDA, CDR2 SQIVND (reference sequence). This chain's CDR3 is CASSIGRGIITDTQYF. CDR3 coding DNA: TGTGCCAGTAGTATAGGTCGCGGGATCATCACAGATACGCAGTATTTT.

The gene calls are TRBV6-5 and TRBJ1-2; 9 bases are shared with TRBD1. The CDR3 consists of 14 residues. CDR1 is MNHEY, CDR2 SVGAGI, per germline. Trimming cost V 5 bases and J 5 bases; bases outside gene matches: 6. The CDR3 here is CASSRQGDQYGYTF. The CDR3 bases are TGTGCCAGCAGTCGACAGGGGGACCAGTATGGCTACACCTTC.

V is TRBV30 and J is TRBJ1-4, with D possibly matching TRBD1 (5 bases). Germline V CDR1 and CDR2: GTSNPN, SVGIG (reference sequence). Trimming pared 5 bases from V and 7 bases from J, leaving 17 bases between. CDR3 length: 14 amino acids. The CDR3 DNA reads as TGTGCCTGGGGTGCCGGGGGAGGAGGTGAAAAACTGTTTTTT. This encodes CAWGAGGGGEKLFF.

This rearrangement joins TRBV29-1 to TRBJ2-5; D perhaps matches TRBD1 (6 bases). The end of the DNA aligns better with TRBJ2-7, so the J call may be wrong. Germline loops: CDR1 SQVTM, CDR2 ANQGSEA. CDR3 length: 16 amino acids. Here the CDR3 DNA reads TGCAGCGTTGAGGGGGCCCGCCGGCTGAGCTCCTACGAGCAGTACTTC. Its protein is CSVEGARRLSSYEQYF.